This T cell receptor beta chain was observed in a study of Ad26.COV2.S vaccination and SARS-CoV-2 variants. Study background: A COV1001 Ad26.COV2.S trial-arm participant provided the sample. Once, or twice with 56 days between doses, Ad26.COV2.S was given intramuscularly. Regarding the study as a whole: Ad26.COV2.S recipients had broader spike-specific TCRs (P = 0.0014).

The germline CDR1 and CDR2 sequences are SEHNR and FQNEAQ (reference sequence). Deletions cut 5 bases from V and 2 bases from J, with 13 bases between. The CDR3 sequence is 16 residues long. Treatment given: some 20 received Ad26.COV2.S at low or high dose, single or two shots; about 5 received placebo; per-sample allocation not given. Vaccine and placebo recipients were sampled on day 63 after the first injection. An adult donor aged 18-55 years was enrolled in Boston. Generated by immunoSEQ multiplex PCR, the TCRdb table keeps only in-frame clones and is missing some. The sample consists of approximately 480,000 clones, roughly 85% of them appearing once. This clone was detected once. What it binds is not known.

The sample consisted of peripheral blood, taken in a trial of Ad26.COV2.S vaccine versus placebo. The J gene is TRBJ2-6, the V gene TRBV7-9; D remains ambiguous. This receptor was identified in a person between 18 and 60 years old who received the Ad26.COV2.S COVID-19 vaccine or a placebo. Here the CDR3 reads CASSPWKWTGANVLTF. The CDR3 DNA sequence: TGTGCCAGCAGCCCGTGGAAATGGACTGGGGCCAACGTCCTGACTTTC.